The present T cell receptor beta chain was sequenced within a study of CD8 T cells in ankylosing spondylitis. The ends were cut back, 6 bases at V and 4 bases at J, with 12 bases in the middle. Germline V lookup: CDR1 KGHDR, CDR2 SFDVKD. The CDR3 extends over 14 amino acids. It was by quantitative 5'-RACE with molecular barcodes that TCR beta libraries were made. TCRdb called the 5' RACE reads again in MiXCR, with one record for every CDR3 protein. The repertoire holds some 200,000 distinct CDR3 sequences, 15% to 20% seen once, with 4.3% in the top ten. Study outcomes and limitations: A motif of 7 to 9 highly homologous TCR beta variants was seen as apparently characteristic of ankylosing spondylitis blood. A number of the motif variants had already been described in reactive arthritis synovial fluid and blood. With a CD8+ phenotype, disease-linked clones were relatively rare in peripheral blood.

This clonotype was counted many times. What it binds is not known. The receptor's source is a male donor aged 10-29 years with ankylosing spondylitis or in good health (not recorded which). The specimen was blood, either unsorted or a sorted T cell fraction (not recorded which). The chain recombines TRBV24-1 with TRBJ2-1; TRBD2 might be the D (6 bases). The CDR3 sequence: CATSQRGGYNEQFF. In nucleotides, the CDR3 is TGTGCCACCAGTCAACGTGGGGGGTACAATGAGCAGTTCTTC.